A single sample gave rise to the 19 T cell receptor beta chains below, sequenced in a study of human T cells and chemical hapten exposure. Specified time point: patch test 3, about 24 weeks after DPC sensitization. The treatment: therapeutic diphenylcyclopropenone sensitization with weekly scalp DPC. TCRdb reanalysed the RACE reads using MiXCR and keeps one entry per CDR3 protein. The sample includes just over 70,000 distinct CDR3 sequences, roughly 11% of them seen just once. Here the sequenced sample was whole blood, taken in connection with sensitization to the hapten diphenylcyclopropenone (DPC). Receptors originate from a woman aged 45-59 years with alopecia areata. Some clones in this sample may be carry-over from other donors' samples.

V is TRBV18 and J is TRBJ1-4, with a possible D match to TRBD1 (5 bases). CDR1 KGHSH and CDR2 LQKENI come from the germline V gene. The CDR3 contains 15 residues. The germline V and J ends were trimmed by 2 bases and 4 bases, with 11 bases remaining between them. The CDR3, as DNA: TGTGCCAGCTCACCAGGGGCATCACTTAATGAAAAACTGTTTTTT. Protein sequence: CASSPGASLNEKLFF. The entire variable domain, with the rest obtained from reference TRBV18 and TRBJ1-4, is as follows: NAGVMQNPRHLVRRRGQEARLRCSPMKGHSHVYWYRQLPEEGLKFMVYLQKENIIDESGMPKERFSAEFPKEGPSILRIQQVVRGDSAAYFCASSPGASLNEKLFFGSGTQLSVL.

This clonotype was counted ten times or more. The chain recombines TRBV20-1 with TRBJ2-3; D remains ambiguous. The CDR3 has 14 residues. Germline V gene data show CDR1 as DFQATT and CDR2 as SNEGSKA (reference sequence). Trimming took 0 bases from V and 2 from J, leaving 9 bases between them. CDR3 residues: CSARDTSLTDTQYF. DNA of the CDR3: TGCAGTGCTAGAGATACCTCTCTCACAGATACGCAGTATTTT.

This clonotype was seen many times. The rearrangement uses TRBV7-9 and TRBJ1-1; D unresolved. CDR3 length equals 14 residues. Germline CDR1 SEHNR, CDR2 FQNEAQ (reference sequence). With 5 bases removed from V and 5 bases from J, the gap between germline ends came to 15 bases. CDR3 in amino acids: CASSRAGFETEAFF. The CDR3 DNA reads TGTGCCAGCAGCCGGGCGGGTTTCGAAACTGAAGCTTTCTTT. The complete variable domain, with remaining parts taken from reference TRBV7-9 and TRBJ1-1, reads DTGVSQNPRHKITKRGQNVTFRCDPISEHNRLYWYRQTLGQGPEFLTYFQNEAQLEKSRLLSDRFSAERPKGSFSTLEIQRTEQGDSAMYLCASSRAGFETEAFFGQGTRLTVV.

This clonotype has ten or more counts. This chain uses TRBV10-1 with TRBJ1-5; tentatively, D is TRBD1 (5 bases). Trimming stripped 2 bases from V and 6 bases from J, with 11 bases between. From germline, CDR1 is WNHNN and CDR2 SYGVQD (reference sequence). This CDR3 region has 14 residues. The CDR3 DNA is TGCGCCAGCAGTGAGGGGGGTACGAGTCAGCCCCAGCATTTT. This codes for CASSEGGTSQPQHF.

This sequence joins TRBV3-1 and TRBJ2-3, with no clear D. The V end was cut by 2 bases, the J end by 8 bases, with 5 bases between. This CDR3 comprises 11 residues. CDR1 is LGHDT, CDR2 YNNKEL, per germline (reference sequence). Here the CDR3 DNA reads TGTGCCAGCAGCCAATTCGTTACGCAGTATTTT. Its protein is CASSQFVTQYF.

This clonotype was counted a few times. The rearrangement links TRBV6-4 to TRBJ1-6; D may be TRBD1 (5 bases). Trimming took off 2 bases at V and 7 bases at J, with 9 bases between the two ends. Germline CDR1 is MRHNA and CDR2 is SNTAGT. The CDR3 sequence is 14 residues long. The CDR3 loop is CASSDGTGNSPLHF. CDR3 bases: TGTGCCAGCAGTGACGGAACAGGCAATTCACCCCTCCACTTT.

This clonotype was found many times. The rearrangement uses TRBV15 and TRBJ1-3, with D uncertain. V was clipped by 0 bases and J by 3 bases, with 6 bases between them. The V gene's germline CDR1 is LNHNV and CDR2 YYDKDF (reference sequence). CDR3 length: 14 residues. Written as DNA, the CDR3 is TGTGCCACCAGCAGAGAAGGGCGTGGAAACACCATATATTTT. Translated, it gives CATSREGRGNTIYF.

This clonotype was counted at least ten times. V is TRBV7-9 and J is TRBJ2-3; no definite D call. The germline CDR1 and CDR2 sequences are SEHNR and FQNEAQ (reference sequence). V shed 4 bases and J shed 0 bases, with 5 bases lying between them. The CDR3 extends over 13 amino acids. The CDR3 DNA sequence: TGTGCCAGCAGCTCGGACAGCACAGATACGCAGTATTTT. This translates into CASSSDSTDTQYF.

This clonotype appeared many times. CDR3 region: CASSQGTGYTF. The CDR3 coding sequence is TGTGCCAGCAGTCAGGGGACTGGCTACACCTTC. The V and J genes are TRBV12-3 or TRBV12-4 and TRBJ1-2, with D maybe TRBD1 (6 bases). Trimming pared 5 bases from V and 7 bases from J, leaving 8 bases between. The CDR3 runs to 11 residues.

The chain carries TRBV7-2 and TRBJ1-6; TRBD1 matches 7 bases. This CDR3 comprises 17 residues. The V gene's germline CDR1 is SGHTA and CDR2 FQGNSA. Trimming removed 5 bases from V and 5 bases from J; junction bases left unmatched: 12. The CDR3 loop is CASSPRTGGWNNSPLHF. The CDR3 nucleotides read TGTGCCAGCAGCCCCCGGACAGGAGGTTGGAATAATTCACCCCTCCACTTT. The complete variable domain, with remaining parts taken from reference TRBV7-2 and TRBJ1-6, reads GAGVSQSPSNKVTEKGKDVELRCDPISGHTALYWYRQSLGQGLEFLIYFQGNSAPDKSGLPSDRFSAERTGGSVSTLTIQRTQQEDSAVYLCASSPRTGGWNNSPLHFGNGTRLTVT.

This clonotype was picked up many times. The chain recombines TRBV28 with TRBJ2-3; 7 nucleotides align to TRBD2. V lost 2 bases and J lost 2; bases outside the gene matches: 4. CDR1 and CDR2 (germline): MDHEN, SYDVKM. The CDR3 consists of 15 residues. CDR3 in DNA: TGTGCCAGCAGTTTAAGCGGGGCCGCCACAGATACGCAGTATTTT. This gives the protein CASSLSGAATDTQYF.

At least ten counts were recorded for this clonotype. The chain combines TRBV6-5 with TRBJ1-6; possibly TRBD1 for D (5 bases). Germline CDR1 and CDR2: MNHEY and SVGAGI. V lost 6 bases and J 6 bases, leaving 12 bases between the germline ends. This CDR3 comprises 14 residues. The CDR3 loop reads CASSLRDGNSPLHF. DNA for the CDR3: TGTGCCAGCAGCCTCCGGGACGGTAATTCACCCCTCCACTTT.

This clonotype showed up many times. The chain has TRBV4-3 and TRBJ2-5, with 12 bases identical to TRBD2. CDR1 LGHNA and CDR2 YSLEER come from the germline V gene. V lost 3 bases and J lost 3; bases outside the gene matches: 11. The CDR3 length is 18 residues. CDR3 nucleotides: TGCGCCAGCAGCCACGGGCTAGCGGGGGGGCCGGGCAAAGAGACCCAGTACTTC. It is translated as CASSHGLAGGPGKETQYF.

The table lists this clonotype with many counts. The V and J genes are TRBV10-2 and TRBJ2-5; 9 nucleotides line up with TRBD1. The V gene's germline CDR1 is WSHSY and CDR2 SAAADI. Losses at the gene ends were 5 bases for V and 5 bases for J; bases not matched to a gene: 6. The CDR3 extends over 14 amino acids. The CDR3: CASSRNRGLETQYF. The CDR3 bases are TGCGCCAGCAGTAGGAACAGGGGGCTGGAGACCCAGTACTTC.

This clonotype came up many times. The genes are TRBV12-3 or TRBV12-4 and TRBJ1-3; D is ambiguous. Trimming took off 6 bases at V and 0 bases at J, with 15 bases between the two ends. The CDR3 consists of 16 residues. This chain's CDR3 is CASSLPQVFSGNTIYF. Written as DNA, the CDR3 is TGTGCCAGCAGCCTCCCTCAGGTTTTCTCTGGAAACACCATATATTTT.

The sample holds many counts of this clonotype. The chain combines TRBV5-1 with TRBJ1-2; the D is unclear. Germline-derived CDR1 and CDR2 are SGHRS and YFSETQ. The CDR3 has 15 amino acids. Trimming took 0 bases from V and 2 from J, leaving 11 bases between them. This chain's CDR3 is CASSLGRGTNYGYTF. The CDR3 DNA is TGCGCCAGCAGCTTGGGTCGCGGCACCAACTATGGCTACACCTTC. The full variable domain, in which reference TRBV5-1 and TRBJ1-2 provide the parts outside the CDR3, is KAGVTQTPRYLIKTRGQQVTLSCSPISGHRSVSWYQQTPGQGLQFLFEYFSETQRNKGNFPGRFSGRQFSNSRSEMNVSTLELGDSALYLCASSLGRGTNYGYTFGSGTRLTVV.

This clonotype was observed a handful of times. V usage is TRBV20-1 and J usage is TRBJ2-7; possible D gene TRBD1, 6 bases. This CDR3 region has 14 residues. The germline gives CDR1 DFQATT, CDR2 SNEGSKA (reference sequence). V was clipped by 3 bases and J by 1 base, with 13 bases between them. This chain's CDR3 is CSASETGPSYEQYF. The CDR3 DNA reads TGCAGTGCTAGTGAGACAGGACCTTCCTACGAGCAGTACTTC.

This clonotype occurred many times. The chain employs TRBV7-8 and TRBJ2-3, with D perhaps matching TRBD1 (6 bases). Trimming pared 6 bases from V and 0 bases from J, leaving 13 bases between. The CDR3 sequence is 15 residues long. CDR1 and CDR2 from the germline V gene are SGHVS and FQNEAQ. The CDR3 bases are TGTGCCAGCAGATCCTCAAGGGGGAGCACAGATACGCAGTATTTT. It translates to CASRSSRGSTDTQYF.

This clonotype was counted between two and nine times. The V call is TRBV28, the J call TRBJ1-1; D call uncertain. The CDR3 covers 14 residues. The V gene lost 2 bases and the J gene lost 1 base, with 8 bases spanning the gap. Germline V gene data show CDR1 as MDHEN and CDR2 as SYDVKM. The chain's CDR3 is CASSLPAGNTEAFF. Here the CDR3 DNA reads TGTGCCAGCAGTTTACCGGCCGGGAACACTGAAGCTTTCTTT.